This T cell receptor beta chain emerged from a study of CXCR3-negative and CXCR3-positive naive CD8 T cells. General study points: TRBV-TRBJ usage was similar across naive CXCR3 subsets but distinct in memory cells.

At roughly 300,000 cells each, triplicate sorts were carried out for each CD8+ T cell subset. CDR1 is MGHDK and CDR2 is SYGVNS in the germline V gene. The CDR3 has 16 amino acids. As regards this clonotype: Its matching antigen is unknown.

Via 5' RACE with UMI labels, TRB cDNA libraries were prepared. TCRdb reworked the 5' RACE reads into one entry per CDR3 protein, no DNA. Recorded for this sample: roughly 48,000 distinct CDR3 sequences. The rearrangement links TRBV25-1 to TRBJ2-3; TCRdb lists TRBD2, though no DNA is available to test this call. Sequenced sample: memory CD8+ T cells from blood. The receptor's source is a human donor in good health. Some clones in this sample may be carry-over from other donors' samples. This CDR3 is CASSPTRDTTADTQYF.